This T cell receptor beta chain originates from a study of T cells in localized non-small cell lung cancer. Study-level findings and limits: There were a median around 53 of the top 100 tumor clones appearing in adjacent lung. Longer survival (overall) was linked to higher T cell density in blood.

The CDR3 totals 13 residues. Germline values: CDR1 SGHDN, CDR2 FVKESK. Trimming took off 1 base at V and 7 bases at J, with 8 bases between the two ends. As concerns this clone: Its antigen is not identified.

The repertoire was sequenced with immunoSEQ multiplex PCR; TCRdb's copy has only in-frame clones and lacks some. The repertoire holds 3,000 or so clones, with about a quarter as singletons. Sequences were derived from lung tumor tissue, sampled before any cancer treatment. The sequence was collected from a female donor at least 60 years old with stage I lung adenocarcinoma. The chain is built from TRBV14 and TRBJ1-5; D remains ambiguous. This chain's CDR3 is CASSQGSTQPQHF. For the CDR3, the DNA is TGTGCCAGCAGCCAAGGAAGTACCCAGCCCCAGCATTTT.